Listed below are T cell receptor beta chains from one sample, sequenced in a study of T-cell memory formation after mild COVID-19. TCRdb passed the 5' RACE reads through MiXCR, listing each CDR3 protein once. The sample shows around 300,000 distinct CDR3 sequences, around 15% of them seen only once. The material sequenced was PBMCs or a T cell subset sorted from them (not recorded which). The source of these receptors is a man younger than 35 who had mild COVID-19 (a few samples of this study predate the infection). Cell type and time point are not known. The CDR3 runs from the conserved cysteine through the conserved F or W. The D gene is left open where the match is weak. The size field is filled for only some rows; it gives once, few, many or a size class.

TRBV20-1	-	many	TRBJ2-4	CSATDPSSTAKNIQYF	TGCAGTGCTACCGACCCCTCTTCCACGGCCAAAAACATTCAGTACTTC
TRBV12-3/TRBV12-4	TRBD1	few	TRBJ2-3	CASSSSTGGEGTDTQYF	TGTGCCAGCAGTTCCTCGACAGGGGGCGAGGGCACAGATACGCAGTATTTT
TRBV27	TRBD2	few	TRBJ2-1	CASSPRLAGVNEQFF	TGTGCCAGCAGTCCCAGACTAGCGGGGGTCAATGAGCAGTTCTTC
TRBV3-1	-	few	TRBJ2-2	CASSQVDAPGELFF	TGTGCCAGCAGCCAAGTGGATGCACCCGGGGAGCTGTTTTTT
TRBV12-3/TRBV12-4	-	-	TRBJ2-5	CASSLHTRRPGETQYF	TGTGCCAGCAGTTTGCACACGAGGAGGCCGGGAGAGACCCAGTACTTC
TRBV6-5	TRBD1	-	TRBJ2-3	CASSYRQGAFHF	TGTGCCAGCAGTTACCGACAGGGGGCTTTTCATTTT
TRBV6-5	-	-	TRBJ1-2	CASSYSAGRDYTF	TGTGCCAGCAGTTACTCTGCAGGGCGTGACTACACCTTC
TRBV7-9	TRBD2	few	TRBJ2-7	CASSFGLADYEQYF	TGTGCCAGCAGCTTCGGACTAGCGGACTACGAGCAGTACTTC
TRBV29-1	-	few	TRBJ2-7	CSARAVTTYEQYF	TGCAGCGCCAGGGCGGTTACAACCTACGAGCAGTACTTC
TRBV7-8	TRBD1	few	TRBJ2-1	CASSLAPGQGNEQFF	TGTGCCAGCAGCTTAGCGCCGGGACAGGGGAATGAGCAGTTCTTC
TRBV12-3/TRBV12-4	-	few	TRBJ2-3	CASIEGRGADTQYF	TGTGCCAGCATAGAGGGCAGGGGTGCAGATACGCAGTATTTT
TRBV7-2	TRBD2	-	TRBJ2-1	CASSSLAGDYNEQFF	TGTGCCAGCAGCTCACTAGCGGGGGACTACAATGAGCAGTTCTTC
TRBV28	-	many	TRBJ2-5	CASSSAGEIQYF	TGTGCCAGCAGTTCCGCCGGAGAAATACAGTACTTC
TRBV7-2	-	-	TRBJ2-1	CASSRERASYNEQFF	TGTGCCAGCAGCCGAGAGAGGGCCTCCTACAATGAGCAGTTCTTC
TRBV20-1	-	many	TRBJ2-7	CSASPGTGEQYF	TGCAGTGCTAGCCCCGGGACTGGCGAGCAGTACTTC
TRBV7-2	-	few	TRBJ1-4	CASSFTREKLFF	TGTGCCAGCAGCTTTACGCGTGAAAAACTGTTTTTT
TRBV4-3	-	-	TRBJ2-3	CASSQDPSETDPTDTQYF	TGCGCCAGCAGCCAAGATCCATCGGAGACCGACCCCACAGATACGCAGTATTTT
TRBV20-1	-	few	TRBJ1-6	CSARVQASNSPLHF	TGCAGTGCTAGAGTACAGGCGAGTAATTCACCCCTCCACTTT
TRBV11-2	TRBD2	-	TRBJ2-2	CASSRSGASTGELFF	TGTGCCAGCAGCAGAAGCGGGGCTAGCACCGGGGAGCTGTTTTTT
TRBV6-5	-	-	TRBJ1-5	CASSYGSGGQPQHF	TGTGCCAGCAGTTACGGCTCCGGGGGACAGCCCCAGCATTTT
TRBV7-2	TRBD1	many	TRBJ2-7	CASSLAGTGYYEQYF	TGTGCCAGCAGCTTAGCCGGGACAGGGTACTACGAGCAGTACTTC
TRBV4-1	-	-	TRBJ1-2	CASSQGPGSGYTF	TGCGCCAGCAGCCAGGGTCCGGGGTCTGGCTACACCTTC
TRBV19	-	few	TRBJ1-5	CASSSTRGGTYSNQPQHF	TGTGCCAGTAGTTCCACGCGCGGCGGAACCTATAGCAATCAGCCCCAGCATTTT
TRBV7-9	-	-	TRBJ1-2	CASSLAEPGYGYTF	TGTGCCAGCAGCTTAGCAGAACCAGGGTATGGCTACACCTTC
TRBV7-3	-	many	TRBJ1-1	CASSPRGVAEAFF	TGTGCCAGCAGCCCGAGAGGGGTCGCTGAAGCTTTCTTT
TRBV2	-	-	TRBJ2-6	CASRQVTANVLTF	TGTGCCAGCCGACAGGTGACGGCCAACGTCCTGACTTTC
TRBV12-5	-	-	TRBJ1-5	CASGLAGAPYPQHF	TGTGCTAGTGGTTTGGCAGGGGCTCCCTATCCCCAGCATTTT
TRBV7-8	TRBD2	few	TRBJ2-7	CASRASGSYEQYF	TGTGCCAGCCGGGCTAGCGGCTCCTACGAGCAGTACTTC
TRBV29-1	TRBD1	many	TRBJ1-3	CSVASRGLGAGNTIYF	TGCAGCGTTGCCAGCAGGGGGCTTGGCGCTGGAAACACCATATATTTT
TRBV7-2	TRBD2	-	TRBJ2-5	CASSWTSGTETQYF	TGTGCCAGCAGCTGGACTAGCGGGACTGAGACCCAGTACTTC
TRBV20-1	-	few	TRBJ2-2	CSARVGQAYTGELFF	TGCAGTGCTAGAGTAGGCCAGGCGTACACCGGGGAGCTGTTTTTT
TRBV18	TRBD1	few	TRBJ2-5	CASSLDRGPETQYF	TGTGCCAGCTCACTAGACAGGGGGCCAGAGACCCAGTACTTC
TRBV12-3/TRBV12-4	-	few	TRBJ2-3	CASNGAGAAHITRDTQYF	TGTGCCAGCAATGGAGCCGGGGCAGCTCACATAACACGGGATACGCAGTATTTT
TRBV11-2	TRBD2	few	TRBJ2-5	CASSPGEVAGETQYF	TGTGCCAGCAGCCCAGGGGAAGTAGCGGGGGAGACCCAGTACTTC
TRBV19	-	many	TRBJ2-6	CASSIGVSGANVLTF	TGTGCCAGTAGTATAGGAGTGTCTGGGGCCAACGTCCTGACTTTC
TRBV10-3	-	-	TRBJ2-7	CAISDGLAAYEQYF	TGTGCCATCAGTGACGGGTTGGCGGCCTACGAGCAGTACTTC
TRBV9	TRBD1	few	TRBJ1-1	CASSPRQGLDTEAFF	TGTGCCAGCAGCCCCAGACAGGGACTGGACACTGAAGCTTTCTTT
TRBV5-1	TRBD1	-	TRBJ2-7	CASSYSTGGREQYF	TGCGCCAGCAGCTACTCGACAGGGGGCCGCGAGCAGTACTTC
TRBV5-6	-	-	TRBJ1-6	CASSLAGIVSPLHF	TGTGCCAGCAGCTTGGCAGGGATAGTATCACCCCTCCACTTT
TRBV19	-	-	TRBJ1-1	CASGGRREAFF	TGTGCCAGTGGTGGACGGCGGGAAGCTTTCTTT
TRBV15	-	few	TRBJ2-5	CATSRRTAQETQYF	TGTGCCACCAGCAGAAGGACAGCGCAAGAGACCCAGTACTTC
TRBV5-6	-	many	TRBJ2-2	CASSLGMVYTGELFF	TGTGCCAGCAGCTTGGGTATGGTTTACACCGGGGAGCTGTTTTTT
TRBV4-3	-	-	TRBJ2-3	CASSQDSRVVGDTQYF	TGCGCCAGCAGCCAAGATTCAAGGGTGGTTGGGGATACGCAGTATTTT
TRBV7-2	TRBD2	many	TRBJ2-1	CASSFLAGGGGEQFF	TGTGCCAGCAGCTTCCTAGCGGGGGGCGGGGGTGAGCAGTTCTTC
TRBV29-1	-	-	TRBJ1-1	CSVEKDARQFGEAFF	TGCAGCGTTGAAAAGGATGCCAGGCAATTCGGTGAAGCTTTCTTT
TRBV6-2/TRBV6-3	TRBD2	-	TRBJ2-1	CASSFDGGASEQFF	TGTGCCAGCAGTTTCGACGGGGGGGCTAGTGAGCAGTTCTTC
TRBV12-3/TRBV12-4	TRBD1	few	TRBJ1-2	CASSLHQGVNYGYTF	TGTGCCAGCAGTTTACATCAGGGGGTAAACTATGGCTACACCTTC
TRBV4-3	TRBD1	-	TRBJ1-1	CASSQGIGGGRGTEAFF	TGCGCCAGCAGCCAAGGGATAGGGGGCGGAAGAGGGACTGAAGCTTTCTTT
TRBV15	-	many	TRBJ1-5	CATSRDRTEPQHF	TGTGCCACCAGCAGAGATCGCACGGAGCCCCAGCATTTT